A selection of T cell receptor beta chains follows, all from one sample in a study of response to subunit inactivated influenza vaccine. One entry per CDR3 protein results from TCRdb running MiXCR on the RT-PCR reads. Here the sample spans hundreds of thousands of distinct CDR3 sequences, 15% to 17% being singletons. Material: PBMCs from blood, obtained roughly 12 days after vaccination. The receptors here all came from a man aged 45 to 65 who received an inactivated influenza vaccine. Each CDR3 is given with its conserved first and last residue. The D gene is left open where the match is weak. Some rows mark clone size as missing; the rest say once, few, many or name a class of expanded clone.

CDR3 DNA	CDR3 protein	clone size	CDR3 length	V gene	D gene	J gene
TGTGCCAGCAGCTTATCCCCTAGCGGGAACGACGGGGAGCTGTTTTTT	CASSLSPSGNDGELFF	few	16	TRBV7-3	TRBD2	TRBJ2-2
TGTGCCAGCAGTTCATGGGGGAGTGAGCAGTTCTTC	CASSSWGSEQFF	few	12	TRBV27	NA	TRBJ2-1
TGTGCCTCCCTGAAGACTAGCGGGAACACCGGGGAGCTGTTTTTT	CASLKTSGNTGELFF	NA	15	TRBV2	TRBD2	TRBJ2-2
TGTGCCAGCAGTTTAGAAGGGTTCGGGGGAAATCAGCCCCAGCATTTT	CASSLEGFGGNQPQHF	many	16	TRBV12-3/TRBV12-4	NA	TRBJ1-5
TGTGCCAGCAGTTTAGGCAGGGAACGATACGAGCAGTACTTC	CASSLGRERYEQYF	few	14	TRBV12-3/TRBV12-4	NA	TRBJ2-7
TGTGCCAGCAGTTTTAGGGGGACGGGAACGGAGACCCAGTACTTC	CASSFRGTGTETQYF	few	15	TRBV27	NA	TRBJ2-5
TGTGCCAGCTCGGTAGCGGGCGACCAGCCCCAGCATTTT	CASSVAGDQPQHF	NA	13	TRBV18	NA	TRBJ1-5
TGCAGTGCTAGGGAGTGGGCCTCCTACAATGAGCAGTTCTTC	CSAREWASYNEQFF	NA	14	TRBV20-1	NA	TRBJ2-1
TGTGCCAGCAGTGAGGGTGGGGCAGTGTCTGGAAACACCATATATTTT	CASSEGGAVSGNTIYF	few	16	TRBV2	NA	TRBJ1-3
TGCAGCGTTGAAGATCCACGGGGGTCAGGGTTCTTC	CSVEDPRGSGFF	NA	12	TRBV29-1	NA	TRBJ2-1
TGTGCCAGCAGCTTAGACTCGGGAACCGCCGGCGGACTGTTTTTT	CASSLDSGTAGGLFF	few	15	TRBV7-2	NA	TRBJ1-4
TGTGCCAGCACCCCAGCGCGGCGGAGCAATCAGCCCCAGCATTTT	CASTPARRSNQPQHF	few	15	TRBV2	NA	TRBJ1-5
TGCGCCAGCAGCTATTCCAGGGAAGGCACAGATACGCAGTATTTT	CASSYSREGTDTQYF	few	15	TRBV4-3	NA	TRBJ2-3
TGTGCCAGCAGACTTGGACTAGCGGGAGTAGTGGATGAGCAGTTCTTC	CASRLGLAGVVDEQFF	many	16	TRBV6-1	TRBD2	TRBJ2-1
TGTGCCAGCAGTTCCGCATTGAGCGGACCCCAGCGTTACAATGAGCAGTTCTTC	CASSSALSGPQRYNEQFF	NA	18	TRBV6-2/TRBV6-3	NA	TRBJ2-1
TGTGCCAGCAGCCCGTCCCGGCGGCGAGCTAACTATGGCTACACCTTC	CASSPSRRRANYGYTF	few	16	TRBV14	NA	TRBJ1-2
TGTGCCAGCAGCCCGAGCGGGGGGGCCGAAGAGACCCAGTACTTC	CASSPSGGAEETQYF	NA	15	TRBV4-2	TRBD2	TRBJ2-5
TGTGCCAGCTCACGAAATCAGGACAATGAGCAGTTCTTC	CASSRNQDNEQFF	few	13	TRBV18	NA	TRBJ2-1
TGTGCCAGCAGTTTTGGTGGGACTCGCAATCAGCCCCAGCATTTT	CASSFGGTRNQPQHF	NA	15	TRBV28	NA	TRBJ1-5
TGTGCCAGCAGAAATACAGGGAACCAGCCCCAGCATTTT	CASRNTGNQPQHF	NA	13	TRBV6-1	NA	TRBJ1-5
TGCGCCAGCAGCCAAGGGGTAGGCAGGGGCAGCACAGATACGCAGTATTTT	CASSQGVGRGSTDTQYF	NA	17	TRBV4-3	NA	TRBJ2-3
TGCGCCAGCAGCTTTAGCTGGACTAGCGGCAATTACGAGCAGTACTTC	CASSFSWTSGNYEQYF	few	16	TRBV5-1	TRBD2	TRBJ2-7
TGCAGCGTTGAAGGTGGCGAGCGGGAGTACTCTGGGGCCAACGTCCTGACTTTC	CSVEGGEREYSGANVLTF	NA	18	TRBV29-1	TRBD2	TRBJ2-6
TGTGCCAGCAGCACTCGGCCGGGGGACACTGAAGCTTTCTTT	CASSTRPGDTEAFF	NA	14	TRBV12-3/TRBV12-4	NA	TRBJ1-1
TGTGCCAGCATCCCAGGGACATTGAACACTGAAGCTTTCTTT	CASIPGTLNTEAFF	NA	14	TRBV12-3/TRBV12-4	NA	TRBJ1-1
TGCAGTGCTAGAGGCGTGGCTAGCCCGCCCATAGGTGAGCAGTTCTTC	CSARGVASPPIGEQFF	NA	16	TRBV20-1	NA	TRBJ2-1
TGTGCCAGCAGTGATCGGGGGCAGGACTATGGCTACACCTTC	CASSDRGQDYGYTF	few	14	TRBV2	NA	TRBJ1-2
TGTGCCAGCAGCCTAACGGTGGCAGATACGCAGTATTTT	CASSLTVADTQYF	few	13	TRBV7-2	NA	TRBJ2-3
TGTGCCAGCAGTCTAAGGACAGGGGGAACCTACGAGCAGTACTTC	CASSLRTGGTYEQYF	NA	15	TRBV6-1	TRBD1	TRBJ2-7
TGTGCCAGCAGCTTAGCGGGGGCCTGGGTAGATACGCAGTATTTT	CASSLAGAWVDTQYF	NA	15	TRBV7-2	NA	TRBJ2-3
TGCGCCAGCAGTGAGTCGGGTATGAACACTGAAGCTTTCTTT	CASSESGMNTEAFF	NA	14	TRBV10-1	NA	TRBJ1-1
TGTGCCAGCAGCCGACAGGGGACTGTTCAGCCCCAGCATTTT	CASSRQGTVQPQHF	few	14	TRBV5-6	TRBD1	TRBJ1-5